This T cell receptor (beta chain) derives from a study of shared clonotypes between healthy human individuals. The germline gives CDR1 MDHEN, CDR2 SYDVKM. The CDR3 runs 13 residues. With 3 bases removed from V and 3 bases from J, the gap between germline ends came to 9 bases. Clones were read by immunoSEQ multiplex PCR, and TCRdb kept only the in-frame ones, dropping some. The sample holds about 110,000 clones, roughly two thirds seen once. V usage is TRBV28 and J usage is TRBJ2-7, with D tentatively TRBD2 (5 bases). Sequencing was carried out using memory CD8+ T cells sorted from blood. Subset indicated: CD45RO+ cells pooled with CCR7-negative TemRA cells. The TCR was taken from a woman in her 30s in good health. The CDR3: CASSFPGSYEQYF. DNA for the CDR3: TGTGCCAGCAGTTTCCCGGGGAGCTACGAGCAGTACTTC.